This T cell receptor (beta chain) was observed in a study of T-cell memory formation after mild COVID-19 (dated by TCRdb to about 2021). A note on the overall study: TCR sequence clusters from the two donors were found to be largely donor specific. The cohort was made up of two young adult volunteers, one female and one male, who were previously healthy. Longitudinal TCRalpha and TCRbeta repertoire sequencing tracked T-cell clones expanding and contracting after mild COVID-19 in two donors. The paper's findings and limits, for the study overall: Contracting CD4+ clones were found mainly in CM and EM memory subsets, while CD8+ clones were enriched in EMRA. From day 15 to 85, contracting clones showed balanced CD4/CD8 phenotypes, whereas a second wave of clones that expanded from day 15 to 37 leaned towards CD4+. Only a couple of mild cases were covered in the study, and larger cohorts including severe cases with pre-infection samples were considered necessary. Some responding clones were detected in pre-infection memory, suggesting pre-existing cross-reactive memory T cells joined the SARS-CoV-2 response. Whether the second-wave clones peaking on day 37 were SARS-CoV-2 specific was not confirmed.

From cysteine to phenylalanine, the CDR3 is 13 amino acids long. Here the CDR3 DNA is all that survives: 39 bases in frame from base 1. Trimming takes 4 bases from V and 4 bases from J, and the germline ends sit 9 bases apart. The germline V gene (reference sequence) yields LGHDT for CDR1 and YNNKEL for CDR2. This sample was sequenced with an Illumina NovaSeq 6000. TCRalpha and TCRbeta cDNA libraries were constructed by 5'RACE with constant-segment primers, with sample barcodes and unique molecular identifiers being introduced. Trizol reagent was used to extract RNA from every sample. Library amplification was performed in two PCR steps, and a second sample barcode and Illumina TruSeq adapters were introduced in the second step. Libraries were sequenced on an Illumina NovaSeq with 2 x 150 bp paired-end reads. Turning to the authors' computational methods: With migec v1.2.7, reads were demultiplexed and then collapsed into UMI-guided consensus sequences. Using mixcr v2.1.11, UMI consensuses were aligned to TRA and TRB V and J templates and then assembled into clonotypes. Expanded or contracted clonotypes were those called significant by both edgeR and NoisET, with noise models trained on biological replicates. For edgeR calls, the cutoffs were a false discovery rate-adjusted p below 0.01 and a log2 fold-change threshold of 1. PCA with hierarchical clustering of max-normalized trajectories of the 1000 most abundant clonotypes was used as exploratory dynamics analysis. The CD4 or CD8 phenotype of responding clones was assigned using the separately sequenced CD4+ and CD8+ repertoires. TCRdb handled the public reads itself, with Q25 trimming in fastp and clone calling in MiXCR, and kept productive beta chains. CDR3 protein duplicates are merged, each entry listing the most common genes and DNA. None of the V and J calls come from the authors' own analysis; TCRdb made them. This sample has hundreds of thousands of distinct CDR3 sequences in its table, and roughly 15% of those were observed once. The ten largest clones take up roughly 20% of the sample.

This clonotype was detected many times. The antigen it binds to is not known. Base quality data are lacking; no much larger clone is found one base away. PBMCs were isolated by Ficoll-Paque density gradient centrifugation. The source material was PBMCs or a T cell subset sorted from them (not recorded which). The chain is made from TRBV3-1 and TRBJ2-3; possibly the D gene is TRBD2, per 5 matching bases. The sequence came from a man aged 18 to 29 who had mild COVID-19 (a few samples of this study predate the infection). The sample titles of this study are shuffled in the database, so cell type and time point are left out; the donor was told from shared clones. The bases read TGTGCCAGCAGCCCAGACGGGGCAGATACGCAGTATTTT. It encodes CASSPDGADTQYF.